The next 14 T cell receptor beta chains were all read from a single sample in a study of blood T cells in healthy people across ages. Next came a second PCR, run for about 6 to 12 cycles, which used a sample-barcoded 5' primer along with a J-beta primer mix. TCRdb fed the 5' RACE reads into MiXCR, producing one record per CDR3 protein. This sample has about 1.5 million distinct CDR3 sequences, with roughly two fifths found just once. The specimen sequenced was blood. The receptors stem from a woman between 18 and 29 years old in good health.

A single count supports this clonotype. The rearrangement uses TRBV7-9 and TRBJ2-2, with a weak D call TRBD2 (5 bases). CDR1 is SEHNR, CDR2 FQNEAQ, per germline (reference sequence). CDR3 length: 14 amino acids. The V end was cut by 5 bases, the J end by 5 bases, with 12 bases between. The DNA for the CDR3 is TGTGCCAGCAGCCCACGGACTCCGACCGGGGAGCTGTTTTTT. Residues: CASSPRTPTGELFF.

The J gene is TRBJ1-2, the V gene TRBV28, with 9 bases fitting TRBD1. There are 16 residues in the CDR3. V lost 5 bases to trimming and J lost 7 bases; unmatched junction nucleotides: 14. Germline V gene data show CDR1 as MDHEN and CDR2 as SYDVKM. This CDR3 is CASSPAGTGLRGGYTF. Written as DNA, the CDR3 is TGTGCCAGCAGTCCAGCCGGGACAGGGCTGAGAGGTGGCTACACCTTC.

This clonotype appeared once. The rearrangement links TRBV7-2 to TRBJ2-3; 7 bases are a match to TRBD2. V was pared by 5 bases and J by 6 bases, with 5 bases of the junction left unmatched. The germline CDR1 and CDR2 sequences are SGHTA and FQGNSA. This CDR3 contains 13 residues. The CDR3: CASSAPGGDTQYF. The CDR3, as DNA: TGTGCCAGCAGCGCCCCGGGGGGTGATACGCAGTATTTT.

V usage is TRBV12-3 or TRBV12-4 and J usage is TRBJ1-2; D is uncertain. The CDR3 is 16 residues long. Trimming pared 6 bases from V and 3 bases from J, leaving 20 bases between. CDR3 DNA: TGTGCCAGCAGCCCTGGGTTTCTCCTCTCGGACTATGGCTACACCTTC. As protein: CASSPGFLLSDYGYTF.

The table lists this clonotype with a few counts. This sequence joins TRBV5-1 and TRBJ2-5; no definite D call. Trimming pared 3 bases from V and 5 bases from J, leaving 11 bases between. The CDR3 sequence is 13 residues long. CDR1 SGHRS and CDR2 YFSETQ come from the germline V gene. CDR3: CASSWSTRETQYF. The CDR3 DNA reads as TGCGCCAGCAGCTGGAGCACCCGGGAGACCCAGTACTTC.

The chain employs TRBV7-2 and TRBJ1-2; D perhaps matches TRBD1 (5 bases). Deletions cut 1 base from V and 3 bases from J, with 12 bases between. The CDR3 spans 15 residues. Germline loops: CDR1 SGHTA, CDR2 FQGNSA. This CDR3 reads CASSLDKGPYYGYTF. In DNA, the CDR3 is TGTGCCAGCAGCTTAGACAAGGGGCCCTACTATGGCTACACCTTC.

This clonotype was observed a few times. V usage is TRBV25-1 and J usage is TRBJ1-2; D remains unclear. Germline CDR1 MGHDK, CDR2 SYGVNS. Trimming took off 3 bases at V and 7 bases at J, with 15 bases between the two ends. The CDR3 covers 14 residues. CDR3 sequence: CASSDTVGSSGYTF. DNA for the CDR3: TGTGCCAGCAGTGATACGGTTGGCAGTTCTGGCTACACCTTC.

The V gene is TRBV13, the J gene TRBJ2-7; 7 bases fit TRBD1. V gave up 2 bases and J gave up 3 bases; unmatched junction bases: 4. Per the germline V gene, CDR1 is PRHDT and CDR2 is FYEKMQ (reference sequence). The CDR3 covers 14 residues. This CDR3 is CASSLNRGHYEQYF. The CDR3 nucleotides are TGTGCCAGCAGCTTAAACAGGGGACACTACGAGCAGTACTTC.

There are a few counts of this clonotype. The chain joins TRBV7-6 to TRBJ1-5; D gene uncertain. Germline-derived CDR1 and CDR2 are SGHVS and FNYEAQ. CDR3 size: 14 residues. Trimming stripped 5 bases from V and 7 bases from J, with 15 bases between. The CDR3 spells CASSLARGGQPQHF. The CDR3 nucleotides are TGTGCCAGCAGCCTCGCCCGGGGAGGACAGCCCCAGCATTTT. Supplemented by reference TRBV7-6 and TRBJ1-5, the full variable domain reads GAGVSQSPRYKVTKRGQDVALRCDPISGHVSLYWYRQALGQGPEFLTYFNYEAQQDKSGLPNDRFSAERPEGSISTLTIQRTEQRDSAMYRCASSLARGGQPQHFGDGTRLSIL.

This chain uses TRBV28 with TRBJ2-5; TRBD1 aligns across 9 bases. CDR3 length: 16 residues. CDR1 is MDHEN and CDR2 is SYDVKM in the germline V gene. Unmatched junction bases numbered 14, after V lost 1 base and J lost 11 bases. In DNA form, the CDR3 reads TGTGCCAGCAGTTTATTGGGGTGGGGGACAGGGAGGGAGCAGTACTTC. It translates to CASSLLGWGTGREQYF.

V gene TRBV28 combines with J gene TRBJ1-1, with 8 bases that match TRBD1. Germline V gene sequence: CDR1 MDHEN, CDR2 SYDVKM. The CDR3 extends over 14 amino acids. The junction had 8 bases not matched to a gene; V was cut back by 10 bases and J by 1 base. The CDR3 DNA is TGTGCCACCTATTCCGGGACAGGGAACACTGAAGCTTTCTTT. Protein sequence: CATYSGTGNTEAFF. Together with reference TRBV28 and TRBJ1-1, the CDR3 gives the full variable domain: DVKVTQSSRYLVKRTGEKVFLECVQDMDHENMFWYRQDPGLGLRLIYFSYDVKMKEKGDIPEGYSVSREKKERFSLILESASTNQTSMYLCATYSGTGNTEAFFGQGTRLTVV.

The V call is TRBV7-2, the J call TRBJ2-7; D gene uncertain. Germline CDR1 is SGHTA and CDR2 is FQGNSA. The V gene lost 4 bases and the J gene lost 3 bases, with 7 bases spanning the gap. The CDR3 loop spans 12 amino acids. CDR3 coding DNA: TGTGCCAGCAGCTACCACGGCTACGAGCAGTACTTC. Translation: CASSYHGYEQYF. The whole variable domain, filled in from reference TRBV7-2 and TRBJ2-7, reads GAGVSQSPSNKVTEKGKDVELRCDPISGHTALYWYRQSLGQGLEFLIYFQGNSAPDKSGLPSDRFSAERTGGSVSTLTIQRTQQEDSAVYLCASSYHGYEQYFGPGTRLTVT.

The chain recombines TRBV25-1 with TRBJ2-1, with D maybe TRBD1 (7 bases). The closer fit of TRBJ2-7 to the DNA end suggests the J call may be wrong. The CDR3 is 16 residues long. Germline V lookup: CDR1 MGHDK, CDR2 SYGVNS. CDR3 amino acids: CASSVRGTALYNEQYF. The CDR3 nucleotides are TGTGCCAGCAGTGTACGGGGGACAGCCCTATACAATGAGCAGTACTTC.

The V and J genes are TRBV12-3 or TRBV12-4 and TRBJ1-2, with D uncertain. Trimming took 5 bases from V and 0 from J, leaving 13 bases between them. The CDR3 has 15 residues. CDR3 in amino acids: CASSPIRSSNYGYTF. The CDR3 DNA sequence: TGTGCCAGCAGTCCCATCAGGAGTTCTAACTATGGCTACACCTTC.